The rows below give T cell receptor beta chains drawn from one sample of a study of blood T cell repertoires in COVID-19. The table came from immunoSEQ multiplex PCR; TCRdb's copy has only in-frame clones and leaves some out. The sample gives some 150,000 clones, around four fifths of which show up once; approximately 2.7% is in the top ten. Specimen: peripheral blood. These receptors were taken from a middle-aged woman with active or convalescent COVID-19. The CDR3 runs from the conserved cysteine through the conserved F or W. A D gene is named only where the DNA matches it firmly. For some rows the clone size is stated as once, few or many, or as a class when expanded; others skip it.

d_gene: TRBD1; v_gene: TRBV9; j_gene: TRBJ1-1; abundance: NA; CDR3aa: CASSVRQGLEAFF; CDR3nt: TGTGCCAGCAGCGTACGACAGGGCCTCGAAGCTTTCTTT
d_gene: TRBD1; v_gene: TRBV28; j_gene: TRBJ1-5; abundance: NA; CDR3aa: CASSPGGAGNQPQHF; CDR3nt: TGTGCCAGCAGCCCAGGGGGCGCGGGCAATCAGCCCCAGCATTTT
d_gene: TRBD1; v_gene: TRBV29-1; j_gene: TRBJ2-1; abundance: NA; CDR3aa: CSVARGGAQDEQFF; CDR3nt: TGCAGCGTTGCCCGAGGGGGCGCACAGGATGAGCAGTTCTTC
d_gene: TRBD2; v_gene: TRBV11-3; j_gene: TRBJ2-1; abundance: NA; CDR3aa: CASSFRSSSGRLYEQFF; CDR3nt: TGTGCCAGCAGCTTTCGCTCCTCTAGCGGGAGGCTTTATGAGCAGTTCTTC
d_gene: NA; v_gene: TRBV6-6; j_gene: TRBJ1-1; abundance: NA; CDR3aa: CASSYSGEIAEAFF; CDR3nt: TGTGCCAGCAGTTACTCGGGAGAAATAGCTGAAGCTTTCTTT
d_gene: TRBD1; v_gene: TRBV18; j_gene: TRBJ1-6; abundance: NA; CDR3aa: CASSPGQARNSPLHF; CDR3nt: TGTGCCAGCTCACCCGGACAGGCTAGGAATTCACCCCTCCACTTT
d_gene: TRBD1; v_gene: TRBV4-3; j_gene: TRBJ1-4; abundance: once; CDR3aa: CASSQAGRGREKLFF; CDR3nt: TGCGCCAGCAGCCAAGCGGGCAGGGGGCGAGAAAAACTGTTTTTT
d_gene: NA; v_gene: TRBV6-4; j_gene: TRBJ1-3; abundance: once; CDR3aa: CASQQGLPGNTIYF; CDR3nt: TGTGCCAGCCAACAGGGATTACCTGGAAACACCATATATTTT
d_gene: NA; v_gene: TRBV27; j_gene: TRBJ1-4; abundance: NA; CDR3aa: CASSRTNEKLFF; CDR3nt: TGTGCCAGCAGTCGGACTAATGAAAAACTGTTTTTT
d_gene: TRBD1; v_gene: TRBV9; j_gene: TRBJ1-2; abundance: NA; CDR3aa: CASSANRGEANYGYTF; CDR3nt: TGTGCCAGCAGCGCCAACAGGGGTGAAGCTAACTATGGCTACACCTTC
d_gene: TRBD1; v_gene: TRBV27; j_gene: TRBJ1-1; abundance: NA; CDR3aa: CASSLDRSNTEAFF; CDR3nt: TGTGCCAGCAGTTTGGACAGGTCTAACACTGAAGCTTTCTTT
d_gene: NA; v_gene: TRBV18; j_gene: TRBJ1-2; abundance: NA; CDR3aa: CASSPNLQVDGYTF; CDR3nt: TGTGCCAGCTCACCAAATCTTCAGGTAGATGGCTACACCTTC
d_gene: NA; v_gene: TRBV2; j_gene: TRBJ1-6; abundance: NA; CDR3aa: CASLPDSRNSPLHF; CDR3nt: TGTGCCAGCTTACCGGACTCTCGGAATTCACCCCTCCACTTT
d_gene: TRBD2; v_gene: TRBV7-2; j_gene: TRBJ2-7; abundance: NA; CDR3aa: CASSRDYSYEQYF; CDR3nt: TGTGCCAGCAGCCGGGACTACTCCTACGAGCAGTACTTC
d_gene: NA; v_gene: TRBV4-2; j_gene: TRBJ2-5; abundance: NA; CDR3aa: CASRPPGGKGETQYF; CDR3nt: TGTGCCAGCAGACCGCCCGGCGGGAAAGGAGAGACCCAGTACTTC